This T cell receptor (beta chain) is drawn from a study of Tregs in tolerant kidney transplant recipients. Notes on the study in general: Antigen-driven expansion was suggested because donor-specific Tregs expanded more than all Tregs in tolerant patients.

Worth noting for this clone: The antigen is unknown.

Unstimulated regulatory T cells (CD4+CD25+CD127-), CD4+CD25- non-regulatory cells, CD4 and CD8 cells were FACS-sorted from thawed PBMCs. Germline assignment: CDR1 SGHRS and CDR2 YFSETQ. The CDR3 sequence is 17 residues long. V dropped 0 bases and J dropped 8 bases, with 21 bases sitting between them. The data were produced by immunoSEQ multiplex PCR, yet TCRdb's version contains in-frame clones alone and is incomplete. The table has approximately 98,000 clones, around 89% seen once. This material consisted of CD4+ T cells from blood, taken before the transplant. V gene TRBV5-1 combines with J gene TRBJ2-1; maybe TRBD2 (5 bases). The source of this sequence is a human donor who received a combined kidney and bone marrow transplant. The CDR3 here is CASSLGRGSGVEDEQFF. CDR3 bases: TGCGCCAGCAGCTTGGGTAGAGGGTCCGGGGTGGAGGATGAGCAGTTCTTC. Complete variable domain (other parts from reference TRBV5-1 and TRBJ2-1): KAGVTQTPRYLIKTRGQQVTLSCSPISGHRSVSWYQQTPGQGLQFLFEYFSETQRNKGNFPGRFSGRQFSNSRSEMNVSTLELGDSALYLCASSLGRGSGVEDEQFFGPGTRLTVL.